A selection of T cell receptor beta chains follows, all from one sample in a study of T cells in Graves' hyperthyroidism and ophthalmopathy. TCRdb re-analysed the multiplex PCR reads in MiXCR, keeping a single row per CDR3 protein. The table has around 700,000 distinct CDR3 sequences, about a third seen once. The sample taken for sequencing was blood. These TCRs come from a woman aged 40-49 years with Graves' hyperthyroidism. CDR3s include the opening cysteine and the closing phenylalanine or tryptophan. A D gene is named only where the DNA matches it firmly. The size of a clone is reported for some rows only, either as once, few or many, or as a class for expanded clones.

CDR3aa	CDR3nt	d_gene	j_gene	v_gene	abundance
CASSIENTGELFF	TGTGCCAGTAGTATAGAAAACACCGGGGAGCTGTTTTTT	-	TRBJ2-2	TRBV19	-
CASSPLTGLLLNTEAFF	TGTGCCAGCAGTCCCCTTACGGGACTCTTACTCAACACTGAAGCTTTCTTT	-	TRBJ1-1	TRBV14	-
CSARAYGDLIGNSPLHF	TGCAGTGCTAGGGCCTATGGGGACTTGATAGGGAATTCACCCCTCCACTTT	-	TRBJ1-6	TRBV20-1	-
CSVEERTGGPYEQYF	TGCAGCGTTGAAGAACGGACAGGGGGTCCCTACGAGCAGTACTTC	TRBD1	TRBJ2-7	TRBV29-1	many
CASRVDGGYGYTF	TGTGCCAGCAGGGTGGACGGGGGCTATGGCTACACCTTC	-	TRBJ1-2	TRBV12-3/TRBV12-4	many
CASSQDRGNNNEKLFF	TGCGCCAGCAGCCAAGATCGAGGGAACAACAATGAAAAACTGTTTTTT	-	TRBJ1-4	TRBV4-3	few
CSETTGGSEAFF	TGCAGCGAGACGACAGGGGGGAGTGAAGCTTTCTTT	TRBD1	TRBJ1-1	TRBV29-1	-
CASTPPGGRAFF	TGTGCCAGCACCCCTCCAGGAGGGCGAGCTTTCTTT	-	TRBJ1-1	TRBV6-5	-
CASSGDRGEISPLHF	TGTGCCAGCAGTGGCGACAGGGGCGAGATTTCACCCCTCCACTTT	TRBD1	TRBJ1-6	TRBV2	-
CASSRSGSHTEAFF	TGTGCCAGCAGTCGGAGTGGATCACACACTGAAGCTTTCTTT	-	TRBJ1-1	TRBV2	many
CASSVEGEAGELFF	TGTGCCAGCAGCGTAGAAGGGGAGGCTGGGGAGCTGTTTTTT	-	TRBJ2-2	TRBV9	-
CSPWTRETQYF	TGCAGCCCTTGGACTAGGGAGACCCAGTACTTC	TRBD2	TRBJ2-5	TRBV20-1	-
CASSRGQRYEQYF	TGTGCCAGCAGTCGGGGACAGCGCTACGAGCAGTACTTC	TRBD1	TRBJ2-7	TRBV12-3/TRBV12-4	many
CASSLVQGPVVGEQYF	TGTGCCAGCAGCTTGGTGCAGGGCCCCGTGGTCGGCGAGCAGTACTTC	-	TRBJ2-7	TRBV5-6	few
CAISESILGTSNEQYF	TGTGCCATCAGTGAGTCGATATTGGGGACTAGCAACGAGCAGTACTTC	TRBD2	TRBJ2-7	TRBV10-3	-
CASSLATGMETQYF	TGTGCCAGCAGCTTAGCAACAGGGATGGAGACCCAGTACTTC	-	TRBJ2-5	TRBV7-2	many
CASSRGNSGNTIYF	TGCGCCAGCAGCCGGGGCAACTCTGGAAACACCATATATTTT	-	TRBJ1-3	TRBV5-1	many
CASSQPGQASYEQYF	TGTGCCAGCAGCCAACCGGGACAGGCTTCCTACGAGCAGTACTTC	TRBD1	TRBJ2-7	TRBV7-2	-
CATSSGQGMTYNEQFF	TGTGCCACCAGCAGTGGCCAGGGGATGACCTACAATGAGCAGTTCTTC	-	TRBJ2-1	TRBV15	-
CSASNPRQGDDEQYF	TGCAGTGCTAGCAACCCCAGGCAGGGCGACGACGAGCAGTACTTC	-	TRBJ2-7	TRBV20-1	many
CASSFLDSRGETQYF	TGTGCCAGCAGTTTCCTAGACAGCCGAGGGGAGACCCAGTACTTC	-	TRBJ2-5	TRBV6-5	-
CASSAGTGRTEAFF	TGTGCCAGCAGTGCGGGAACAGGGAGGACTGAAGCTTTCTTT	-	TRBJ1-1	TRBV6-5	many
CSVDRPRGYTF	TGCAGCGTTGATCGACCCAGGGGCTACACCTTC	-	TRBJ1-2	TRBV29-1	many
CASSLWDRGDYGYTF	TGCGCCAGCAGCCTGTGGGACAGGGGGGACTATGGCTACACCTTC	TRBD1	TRBJ1-2	TRBV4-3	-
CASSPTVGGVTEAFF	TGTGCCAGCAGCCCCACCGTGGGGGGCGTCACTGAAGCTTTCTTT	-	TRBJ1-1	TRBV7-2	many
CASGRRGDYGYTF	TGTGCCAGCGGACGACGGGGCGACTATGGCTACACCTTC	-	TRBJ1-2	TRBV12-3/TRBV12-4	-
CSVALGRIGGLGYTF	TGCAGCGTTGCCCTGGGCAGGATAGGAGGCCTGGGCTACACCTTC	-	TRBJ1-2	TRBV29-1	-
CSARAPGQGVEGQEKLFF	TGCAGTGCTAGGGCACCGGGACAGGGGGTAGAGGGCCAAGAAAAACTGTTTTTT	TRBD1	TRBJ1-4	TRBV20-1	-
CASSYLRTGGETQYF	TGTGCCAGCAGCTATTTGAGGACAGGGGGAGAGACCCAGTACTTC	TRBD1	TRBJ2-5	TRBV7-8	-
CASSTTSGTQETQYF	TGTGCCAGCAGCACGACTAGCGGGACTCAAGAGACCCAGTACTTC	TRBD2	TRBJ2-5	TRBV12-3/TRBV12-4	once
CASRTSRSNTGELFF	TGTGCCAGTAGGACTAGCCGCTCGAACACCGGGGAGCTGTTTTTT	TRBD2	TRBJ2-2	TRBV19	-
CASSWIKNTEAFF	TGTGCCAGCAGCTGGATCAAGAACACTGAAGCTTTCTTT	-	TRBJ1-1	TRBV7-9	many
CASSLAVYGLGAGANVLTF	TGTGCCAGCAGCTTGGCCGTATATGGGTTAGGGGCTGGGGCCAACGTCCTGACTTTC	-	TRBJ2-6	TRBV5-8	-
CSVGGSADQETQYF	TGCAGCGTAGGTGGGTCGGCAGACCAAGAGACCCAGTACTTC	-	TRBJ2-5	TRBV29-1	-
CASRIDRKGYEQYF	TGTGCCAGCCGGATTGACAGAAAGGGGTACGAGCAGTACTTC	-	TRBJ2-7	TRBV12-3/TRBV12-4	few
CASSLDTGGLNTIYF	TGTGCCAGCAGCTTAGACACAGGGGGCCTTAACACCATATATTTT	TRBD1	TRBJ1-3	TRBV7-2	many
CASSPRGQGVGYEQYF	TGTGCCAGCAGCCCTAGGGGACAGGGAGTTGGCTACGAGCAGTACTTC	TRBD1	TRBJ2-7	TRBV7-8	many
CASAKGVTEAFF	TGTGCCAGCGCTAAGGGGGTCACTGAAGCTTTCTTT	-	TRBJ1-1	TRBV28	-
CASSSGQAPYSF	TGTGCCAGCAGCTCTGGACAGGCGCCCTACTCTTTT	TRBD1	TRBJ1-5	TRBV7-9	-
CASRPPDRAYGYTF	TGTGCCAGCAGACCTCCGGACAGGGCCTATGGCTACACCTTC	TRBD1	TRBJ1-2	TRBV7-2	many